This paragraph reports one T cell receptor (beta chain). These data originate in a study of shared clonotypes between healthy human individuals. CDR1 is SGHRS and CDR2 is YFSETQ in the germline V gene. The CDR3 covers 15 residues. The V end lost 3 bases, the J end lost 1 base, and 13 bases lay between the germline ends. Clones were sequenced by immunoSEQ multiplex PCR, and TCRdb holds only the in-frame ones, with some missing. This sample has 1 million to 1.2 million clones; roughly 77% occur once, and the top ten carry roughly 0.82%. The chain combines TRBV5-1 with TRBJ1-1; D is possibly TRBD1 (5 bases). This receptor was obtained from a man aged 18 to 29 in good health. Some clones in this sample may be carry-over from other donors' samples. Sequences were obtained from memory CD4+ T cells from PBMCs. Subset in this sample: CD45RA-negative fraction. Written as DNA, the CDR3 is TGCGCCAGCAGCTCAGACAGACCGGGGAACACTGAAGCTTTCTTT. This translates into CASSSDRPGNTEAFF.